Below are 32 T cell receptor beta chains sequenced from a single sample in a study of post-analysis software for immune sequencing data. Study-level points and caveats: TRBV5-6, TRBV5-1 and TRBV20-1 belonged to a set of about five TRBV segments that were more frequent in patients than controls.

Prepared TCR beta cDNA libraries contained unique molecular identifiers. TCRdb reprocessed the PCR reads with MiXCR, giving one entry per CDR3 protein. The sample records some 690,000 distinct CDR3 sequences, about 60% being singletons. These receptors have no identified antigens. The sample comprised blood. The receptor source for this set is a girl aged 2-10 years with multiple sclerosis.

This clonotype was observed a handful of times. The DNA for the CDR3 is TGCAGCGTTGGGGGATCGGGACTAGCGGGAGGAGCGTATTACAATGAGCAGTTCTTC. Protein product: CSVGGSGLAGGAYYNEQFF. This chain uses TRBV29-1 with TRBJ2-1; 15 nucleotides align to TRBD2. V was pared by 4 bases and J by 4 bases, with 14 bases of the junction left unmatched. The CDR3 consists of 19 residues. The germline V gene has CDR1 SQVTM and CDR2 ANQGSEA.

This chain joins TRBV12-3 or TRBV12-4 and TRBJ1-5; D uncertain. V was trimmed by 8 bases and J by 0 bases, leaving 11 bases between them. The CDR3 covers 14 residues. This chain's CDR3 is CASVPRDSNQPQHF. The CDR3 DNA reads as TGTGCCAGCGTGCCCCGGGATAGCAATCAGCCCCAGCATTTT.

This clonotype was counted a few times. The chain employs TRBV12-3 or TRBV12-4 and TRBJ2-3; D unresolved. The CDR3 length is 19 residues. Trimming pared 5 bases from V and 3 bases from J, leaving 27 bases between. The CDR3 bases are TGTGCCAGCAGTGCGCGACTGGGGAACCGGGCCTCAGAAACAGATACGCAGTATTTT. Amino acids: CASSARLGNRASETDTQYF.

This chain connects TRBV12-3 or TRBV12-4 to TRBJ1-5, with D uncertain. This CDR3 is built from 13 residues. Trimming stripped 5 bases from V and 9 bases from J, with 14 bases between. The CDR3 loop is CASSESESRPQHF. The CDR3 DNA is TGTGCCAGCAGTGAATCTGAGAGTCGGCCCCAGCATTTT.

V usage is TRBV6-1 and J usage is TRBJ2-3; 8 bases line up with TRBD1. This CDR3 spans 16 amino acids. The V segment lost 3 bases and the J segment 1 base; nucleotides outside the gene matches: 6. Germline V gene lookup returns CDR1 MNHNS and CDR2 SASEGT. The CDR3 sequence is CASSEDRARGTDTQYF. CDR3 nucleotides: TGTGCCAGCAGTGAGGACAGGGCAAGGGGCACAGATACGCAGTATTTT.

The gene calls are TRBV6-5 and TRBJ2-2; 8 nucleotides agree with TRBD1. V was pared by 6 bases and J by 3 bases, with 9 bases of the junction left unmatched. The CDR3 has 16 amino acids. Germline CDR1 reads MNHEY; CDR2 reads SVGAGI. Here the CDR3 reads CASSLTGALDTGELFF. As DNA, the CDR3 is TGTGCCAGCAGCCTGACAGGGGCGCTGGACACCGGGGAGCTGTTTTTT.

This chain joins TRBV6-5 and TRBJ1-2; weak D call: TRBD1 (5 bases). V was clipped by 0 bases and J by 4 bases, with 12 bases between them. Per the germline V gene, CDR1 is MNHEY and CDR2 is SVGAGI. The CDR3 has 15 amino acids. For the CDR3, the DNA is TGTGCCAGCAGTTACTCCCTCCAGGGCTCCTATGGCTACACCTTC. Translation gives CASSYSLQGSYGYTF.

The chain joins TRBV2 to TRBJ2-4; perhaps TRBD2 as D (6 bases). The end of the DNA aligns better with TRBJ2-7, so the J call may be wrong. The CDR3 runs to 14 residues. CDR1 and CDR2 (germline): SNHLY, FYNNEI. CDR3 sequence: CASGPGTLTSEQYF. In nucleotides, the CDR3 is TGTGCCAGCGGCCCCGGGACTCTTACCTCCGAGCAGTACTTC.

The V and J genes are TRBV4-1 and TRBJ2-5; TRBD2 might be the D (7 bases). The J call may be incorrect, as the DNA end agrees better with TRBJ2-7. The CDR3 loop spans 14 amino acids. Germline assignment: CDR1 MGHRA and CDR2 YSYEKL. CDR3 residues: CASSQVGGRLEQYF. The CDR3 DNA reads TGCGCCAGCAGCCAAGTGGGGGGGCGACTCGAGCAGTACTTC.

This clonotype was detected only once. The J gene is TRBJ1-2, the V gene TRBV20-1; the D is unclear. The CDR3 length is 12 residues. The V gene's germline CDR1 is DFQATT and CDR2 SNEGSKA (reference sequence). With 7 bases removed from V and 1 base from J, the gap between germline ends came to 10 bases. The CDR3 DNA is TGCAGTGGTAGCGGCCTTAACTATGGCTACACCTTC. Translating it yields CSGSGLNYGYTF.

There are a few counts of this clonotype. V and J are TRBV20-1 and TRBJ2-3; tentative D call: TRBD1 (6 bases). V was clipped by 0 bases and J by 3 bases, with 13 bases between them. The CDR3 is 15 amino acids. Germline loops: CDR1 DFQATT, CDR2 SNEGSKA (reference sequence). The CDR3 region is CSARDTKRGTDTQYF. CDR3 sequence (DNA): TGCAGTGCTAGAGATACCAAAAGGGGGACAGATACGCAGTATTTT.

This chain joins TRBV20-1 and TRBJ2-7, with 7 bases lining up with TRBD2. The CDR3 totals 16 residues. With V trimmed by 1 base and J by 3 bases, 12 bases remained unmatched. The V gene's germline CDR1 is DFQATT and CDR2 SNEGSKA (reference sequence). The chain's CDR3 is CSARARRGVLSYEQYF. CDR3 bases: TGCAGTGCTAGAGCTCGACGGGGGGTTCTCAGCTACGAGCAGTACTTC.

The genes are TRBV4-2 and TRBJ2-1; 11 bases agree with TRBD2. J was trimmed by 5 bases and V by 3 bases; bases with no gene match: 9. The CDR3 consists of 17 residues. Germline CDR1 is LGHNA and CDR2 is YNFKEQ. CDR3 bases: TGTGCCAGCAGCCACGCAATCGGGACTAGCGGCGACAATGAGCAGTTCTTC. Protein: CASSHAIGTSGDNEQFF.

The J gene is TRBJ2-1, the V gene TRBV12-3 or TRBV12-4; D might be TRBD1 (6 bases). With 3 bases removed from V and 7 bases from J, the gap between germline ends came to 13 bases. The CDR3 contains 14 residues. CDR3 protein: CASSLTGTRNEQFF. The CDR3 bases are TGTGCCAGCAGTTTGACCGGGACAAGGAATGAGCAGTTCTTC.

This clonotype was observed a few times. The chain links TRBV27 to TRBJ2-1; TRBD1 might be the D (5 bases). Germline V gene sequence: CDR1 MNHEY, CDR2 SMNVEV (reference sequence). Trimming pared 3 bases from V and 0 bases from J, leaving 12 bases between. This CDR3 is built from 16 residues. Written as DNA, the CDR3 is TGTGCCAGCAGTTTTTCAGGGATGAGCTCCTACAATGAGCAGTTCTTC. This encodes CASSFSGMSSYNEQFF.

J is TRBJ2-2 and V is TRBV5-5; D gene unclear. This CDR3 contains 12 residues. Germline V gene data show CDR1 as SGHKS and CDR2 as YYEKEE (reference sequence). Trimming pared 4 bases from V and 7 bases from J, leaving 8 bases between. The CDR3 bases are TGTGCCAGCAGCCACCCTCTCGGGGAGCTGTTTTTT. Protein: CASSHPLGELFF. Full variable domain (missing parts from reference TRBV5-5 and TRBJ2-2): DAGVTQSPTHLIKTRGQQVTLRCSPISGHKSVSWYQQVLGQGPQFIFQYYEKEERGRGNFPDRFSARQFPNYSSELNVNALLLGDSALYLCASSHPLGELFFGEGSRLTVL.

This clonotype was seen more than once but under ten times. This chain links TRBV10-3 with TRBJ2-3; tentative D call: TRBD2 (6 bases). The CDR3 has 15 amino acids. V lost 6 bases and J lost 6, with 19 bases in between. From germline, CDR1 is ENHRY and CDR2 SYGVKD. CDR3 sequence reads: CAISGGPLEGDTQYF. The CDR3 nucleotides read TGTGCCATCAGCGGGGGACCCCTTGAGGGGGATACGCAGTATTTT.

The V and J genes are TRBV5-1 and TRBJ2-7; TRBD2 agrees at 10 bases. The germline V gene has CDR1 SGHRS and CDR2 YFSETQ. After removal of 4 bases from V and 1 base from J, the junction contained 5 bases not matched to a gene. The CDR3 contains 15 residues. This chain's CDR3 is CASSLSGRQSYEQYF. Here the CDR3 DNA reads TGCGCCAGCAGCCTTAGCGGGAGGCAATCCTACGAGCAGTACTTC.

In its sample, this clonotype was seen a few times. This CDR3 is CSATTLQGGEETQYF. The CDR3 DNA sequence: TGCAGTGCTACAACCCTACAGGGCGGGGAAGAGACCCAGTACTTC. The V call is TRBV20-1, the J call TRBJ2-5; TRBD1 or TRBD2 may be the D gene (6 bases each). Per germline, CDR1 DFQATT and CDR2 SNEGSKA (reference sequence). The CDR3 totals 15 residues. V shed 4 bases and J shed 3 bases, with 18 bases lying between them.

This rearrangement joins TRBV10-3 to TRBJ2-7; a weak D match, TRBD1 (5 bases). The V and J ends lost 2 bases and 0 bases respectively, with 8 bases between them. This CDR3 comprises 14 residues. Germline CDR1 ENHRY, CDR2 SYGVKD. In nucleotides, the CDR3 is TGTGCCATCAGTGAGGTACAGGTCTCCTACGAGCAGTACTTC. This codes for CAISEVQVSYEQYF.

V is TRBV9 and J is TRBJ2-1, with no clear D. The ends were cut back, 0 bases at V and 6 bases at J, with 7 bases in the middle. CDR1 SGDLS and CDR2 YYNGEE come from the germline V gene. The CDR3 length is 13 residues. This chain's CDR3 is CASSVGTSNEQFF. The CDR3 DNA reads as TGTGCCAGCAGCGTAGGAACTTCCAATGAGCAGTTCTTC.

This clonotype appeared a few times. The chain employs TRBV7-2 and TRBJ2-3, with 7 bases lining up with TRBD1. Germline CDR1 SGHTA, CDR2 FQGNSA. V lost 6 bases, J lost 2 bases, and 5 bases stayed unmatched. This CDR3 is 14 amino acids long. The CDR3 sequence is CASSSQGFTDTQYF. Here the CDR3 DNA reads TGTGCCAGCAGTTCACAGGGGTTCACAGATACGCAGTATTTT.

This clonotype was recorded only once. V and J are TRBV7-3 and TRBJ2-5; D may be TRBD2 (5 bases). Germline CDR1 is SGHTA and CDR2 is FQGTGA. This CDR3 is built from 15 residues. Trimming removed 5 bases from V and 3 bases from J, with 16 bases in between. CDR3 in amino acids: CASSRTGSGEETQYF. The CDR3 DNA is TGTGCCAGCAGCCGAACGGGCAGCGGAGAAGAGACCCAGTACTTC.

This chain links TRBV12-3 or TRBV12-4 with TRBJ2-7; D not certain. The length of the CDR3 is 11 residues. V was clipped by 3 bases and J by 5 bases, with 5 bases between them. This chain's CDR3 is CASSFTHEQYF. Here the CDR3 DNA reads TGTGCCAGCAGTTTTACCCACGAGCAGTACTTC.

The chain links TRBV6-5 to TRBJ1-2; a weak D match, TRBD1 (5 bases). From germline, CDR1 is MNHEY and CDR2 SVGAGI. V lost 2 bases and J 7 bases, leaving 17 bases between the germline ends. CDR3 length equals 15 residues. In DNA form, the CDR3 reads TGTGCCAGCAGTTACACCCTGACAGTTAATGGTGGCTACACCTTC. It translates to CASSYTLTVNGGYTF.

V usage is TRBV13 and J usage is TRBJ2-7, with TRBD2 as a possible D gene (5 bases). This CDR3 contains 15 residues. Looked up from germline, CDR1 is PRHDT and CDR2 is FYEKMQ (reference sequence). Trimming stripped 8 bases from V and 1 base from J, with 18 bases between. CDR3 in amino acids: CASGSSDGISYEQYF. DNA for the CDR3: TGTGCCAGCGGATCCTCAGACGGGATATCCTACGAGCAGTACTTC.

The gene calls are TRBV7-8 and TRBJ2-3, with 10 bases matching TRBD1. V was clipped by 2 bases and J by 4 bases; unmatched bases: 6. Germline-derived CDR1 and CDR2 are SGHVS and FQNEAQ. This CDR3 spans 16 amino acids. CDR3 coding DNA: TGTGCCAGCAGCTTAATCCCCGGACAGGGGGCAGATACGCAGTATTTT. This encodes CASSLIPGQGADTQYF.

The chain carries TRBV12-3 or TRBV12-4 and TRBJ1-1; TRBD1 matches 7 bases. The V gene end was trimmed by 7 bases and the J gene end by 4 bases; junction bases not matched to a gene: 12. This CDR3 region has 15 residues. The CDR3 DNA reads as TGTGCCAGCATCCCCCTTTTCACAGGGGCCACTGAAGCTTTCTTT. It yields the protein CASIPLFTGATEAFF.

The genes are TRBV12-3 or TRBV12-4 and TRBJ1-4, with 7 bases identical to TRBD1. CDR3 length: 15 residues. Trimming at V came to 5 bases and at J to 7 bases, leaving 10 bases not matched to a gene. This CDR3 reads CASSPRQGGGEKLFF. The CDR3 DNA is TGTGCCAGCAGTCCCCGACAGGGAGGAGGTGAAAAACTGTTTTTT.

The V call is TRBV6-6, the J call TRBJ2-7; no definite D call. CDR3 size: 15 residues. Germline loops: CDR1 MNHNY, CDR2 SVGAGI (reference sequence). The germline V and J ends were trimmed by 6 bases and 0 bases, with 15 bases remaining between them. The CDR3 spells CASSGAASPSYEQYF. The DNA for the CDR3 is TGTGCCAGCAGCGGTGCCGCCTCTCCCTCCTACGAGCAGTACTTC.

V usage is TRBV7-2 and J usage is TRBJ2-7, with D perhaps TRBD2 (5 bases). V was pared by 1 base and J by 6 bases, with 13 bases between. CDR1 and CDR2 from the germline V gene are SGHTA and FQGNSA. This CDR3 spans 14 amino acids. Here the CDR3 DNA reads TGTGCCAGCAGCTTAGGCGTAACTAGTAGCGAGCAGTACTTC. Translating it yields CASSLGVTSSEQYF.

The V gene is TRBV29-1, the J gene TRBJ2-5; perhaps TRBD2 as D (6 bases). The V gene lost 6 bases and the J gene lost 5 bases, with 19 bases spanning the gap. Per germline, CDR1 SQVTM and CDR2 ANQGSEA. The CDR3 is 14 residues long. Written as DNA, the CDR3 is TGCAGCGTGGGCAAGGGACTTCAAGGCGAGACCCAGTACTTC. Amino acids: CSVGKGLQGETQYF.